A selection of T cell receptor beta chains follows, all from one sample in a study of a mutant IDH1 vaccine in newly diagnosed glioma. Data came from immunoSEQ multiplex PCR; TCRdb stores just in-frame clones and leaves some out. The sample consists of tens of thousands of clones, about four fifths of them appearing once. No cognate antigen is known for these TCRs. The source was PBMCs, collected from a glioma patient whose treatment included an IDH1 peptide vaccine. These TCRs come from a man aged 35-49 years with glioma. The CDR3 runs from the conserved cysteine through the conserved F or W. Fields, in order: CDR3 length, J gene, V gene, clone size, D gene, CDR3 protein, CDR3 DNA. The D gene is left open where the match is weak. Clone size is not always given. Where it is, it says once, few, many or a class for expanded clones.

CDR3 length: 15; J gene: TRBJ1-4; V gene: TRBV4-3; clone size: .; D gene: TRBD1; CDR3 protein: CASSKQGGTNEKLFF; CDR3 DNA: TGCGCCAGCAGCAAACAGGGGGGAACTAATGAAAAACTGTTTTTT
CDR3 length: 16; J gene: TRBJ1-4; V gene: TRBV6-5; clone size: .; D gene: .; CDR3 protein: CASSYSIYPTNEKLFF; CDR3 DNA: TGTGCCAGCAGTTACTCGATCTATCCAACTAATGAAAAACTGTTTTTT
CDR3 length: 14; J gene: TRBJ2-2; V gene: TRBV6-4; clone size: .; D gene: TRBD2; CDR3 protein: CASRLAENTGELFF; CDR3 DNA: TGTGCCAGCAGGCTAGCGGAGAACACCGGGGAGCTGTTTTTT
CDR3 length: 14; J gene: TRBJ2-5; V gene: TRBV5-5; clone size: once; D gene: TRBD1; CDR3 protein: CASSPGTGGETQYF; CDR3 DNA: TGTGCCAGCAGCCCAGGGACAGGGGGAGAGACCCAGTACTTC
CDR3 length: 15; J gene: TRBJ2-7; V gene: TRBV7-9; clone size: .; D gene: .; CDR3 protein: CASSLAAGTPYEQYF; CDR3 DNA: TGTGCCAGCAGCTTGGCGGCAGGCACGCCCTACGAGCAGTACTTC
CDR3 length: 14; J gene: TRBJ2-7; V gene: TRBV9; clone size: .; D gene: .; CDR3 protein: CASSADGYSYEQYF; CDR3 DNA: TGTGCCAGCAGCGCCGACGGGTACTCCTACGAGCAGTACTTC
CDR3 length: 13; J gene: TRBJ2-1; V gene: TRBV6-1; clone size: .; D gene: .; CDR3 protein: CASKGRANNEQFF; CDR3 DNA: TGTGCCAGCAAAGGCAGGGCCAACAATGAGCAGTTCTTC
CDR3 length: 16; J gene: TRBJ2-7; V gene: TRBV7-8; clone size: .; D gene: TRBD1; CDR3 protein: CASSATGGLSSYEQYF; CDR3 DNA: TGTGCCAGCAGCGCAACAGGGGGCCTTAGCTCCTACGAGCAGTACTTC
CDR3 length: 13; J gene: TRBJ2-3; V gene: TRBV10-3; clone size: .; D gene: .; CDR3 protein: CAIDPGPGDTQYF; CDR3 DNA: TGTGCCATTGATCCAGGTCCGGGAGATACGCAGTATTTT
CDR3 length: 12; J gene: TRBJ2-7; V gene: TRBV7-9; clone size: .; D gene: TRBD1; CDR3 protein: CASSWDRDEQYF; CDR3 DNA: TGTGCCAGCAGCTGGGACAGGGACGAGCAGTACTTC
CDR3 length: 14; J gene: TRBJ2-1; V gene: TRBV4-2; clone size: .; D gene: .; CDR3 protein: CASSQGGPNESQFF; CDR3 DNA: TGTGCCAGCAGCCAGGGGGGACCGAACGAATCGCAGTTCTTC
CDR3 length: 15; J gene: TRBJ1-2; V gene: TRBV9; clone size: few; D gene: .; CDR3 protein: CASSVDGKANYGYTF; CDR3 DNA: TGTGCCAGCAGCGTAGACGGTAAAGCTAACTATGGCTACACCTTC
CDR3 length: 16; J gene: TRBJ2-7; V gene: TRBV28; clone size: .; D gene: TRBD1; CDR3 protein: CASSLPRTGVFHEQYF; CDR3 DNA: TGTGCCAGCAGTTTGCCCAGGACAGGGGTTTTCCACGAGCAGTACTTC
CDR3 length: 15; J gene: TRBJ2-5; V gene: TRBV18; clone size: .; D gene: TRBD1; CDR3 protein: CASSLRRDSQETQYF; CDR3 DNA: TGTGCCAGCTCACTCAGAAGGGACAGTCAAGAGACCCAGTACTTC
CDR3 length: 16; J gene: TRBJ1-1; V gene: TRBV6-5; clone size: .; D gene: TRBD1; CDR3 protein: CASSYVLGQGVPEAFF; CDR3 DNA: TGTGCCAGCAGTTACGTGCTGGGACAGGGGGTCCCTGAAGCTTTCTTT
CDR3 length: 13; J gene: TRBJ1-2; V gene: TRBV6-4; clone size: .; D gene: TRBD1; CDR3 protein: CASSETGMDGYTF; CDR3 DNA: TGTGCCAGCAGTGAGACAGGGATGGATGGCTACACCTTC
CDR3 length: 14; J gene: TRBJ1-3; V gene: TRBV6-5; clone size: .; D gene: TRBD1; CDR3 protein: CASTPTGNGNTIYF; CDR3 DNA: TGTGCCAGCACTCCGACAGGGAACGGAAACACCATATATTTT
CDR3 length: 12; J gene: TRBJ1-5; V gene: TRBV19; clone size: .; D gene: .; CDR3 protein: CASSKGNQPQHF; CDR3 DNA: TGTGCCAGTAGTAAGGGGAATCAGCCCCAGCATTTT
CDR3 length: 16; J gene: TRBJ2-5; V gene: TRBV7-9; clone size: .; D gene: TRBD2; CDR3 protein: CASSRVAGGPKETQYF; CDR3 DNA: TGTGCCAGCAGTCGGGTAGCGGGGGGCCCAAAAGAGACCCAGTACTTC
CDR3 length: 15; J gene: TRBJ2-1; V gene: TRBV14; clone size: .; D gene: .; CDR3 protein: CASSHRTQEYNEQFF; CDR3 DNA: TGTGCCAGCAGCCATCGGACTCAGGAATACAATGAGCAGTTCTTC
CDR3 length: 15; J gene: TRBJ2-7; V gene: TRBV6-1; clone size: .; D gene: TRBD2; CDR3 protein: CASSLQAGGPDEQYF; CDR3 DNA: TGTGCCAGCAGTCTACAAGCGGGAGGGCCCGACGAGCAGTACTTC
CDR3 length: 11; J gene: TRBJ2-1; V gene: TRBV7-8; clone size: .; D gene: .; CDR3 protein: CASSLRGEQFF; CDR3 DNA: TGTGCCAGCAGCTTAAGGGGTGAGCAGTTCTTC
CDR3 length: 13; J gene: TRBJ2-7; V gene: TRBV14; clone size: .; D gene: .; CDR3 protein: CASSRDSAGEQYF; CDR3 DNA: TGTGCCAGCAGCCGCGACAGTGCCGGCGAGCAGTACTTC
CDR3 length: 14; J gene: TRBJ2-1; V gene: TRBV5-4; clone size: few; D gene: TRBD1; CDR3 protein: CASSGDRVGNEQFF; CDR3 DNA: TGTGCCAGCAGCGGGGACAGGGTGGGCAATGAGCAGTTCTTC
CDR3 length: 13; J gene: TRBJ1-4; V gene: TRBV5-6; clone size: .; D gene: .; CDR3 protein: CASSLKNNEKLFF; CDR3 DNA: TGTGCCAGCAGCTTAAAGAATAATGAAAAACTGTTTTTT
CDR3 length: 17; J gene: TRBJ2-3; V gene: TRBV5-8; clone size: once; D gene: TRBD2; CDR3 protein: CASSLGKLAGGPDTQYF; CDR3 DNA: TGTGCCAGCAGCTTGGGCAAACTAGCGGGAGGACCGGATACGCAGTATTTT
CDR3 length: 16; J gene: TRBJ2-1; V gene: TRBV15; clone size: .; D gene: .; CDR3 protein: CATSRAGAPGYNEQFF; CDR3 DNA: TGTGCCACCAGCAGAGCTGGGGCCCCGGGGTACAATGAGCAGTTCTTC
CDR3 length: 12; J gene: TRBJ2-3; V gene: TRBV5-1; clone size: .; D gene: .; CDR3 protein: CASSPGGDTQYF; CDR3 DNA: TGCGCCAGCAGCCCAGGAGGGGATACGCAGTATTTT
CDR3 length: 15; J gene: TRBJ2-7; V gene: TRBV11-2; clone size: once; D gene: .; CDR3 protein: CASSRGPGGVYEQYF; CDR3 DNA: TGTGCCAGCTCGCGAGGACCGGGGGGCGTGTACGAGCAGTACTTC
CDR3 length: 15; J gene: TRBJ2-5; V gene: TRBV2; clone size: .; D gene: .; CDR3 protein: CASSETRAAKGTQYF; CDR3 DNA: TGTGCCAGCAGTGAAACTAGGGCAGCCAAAGGGACCCAGTACTTC
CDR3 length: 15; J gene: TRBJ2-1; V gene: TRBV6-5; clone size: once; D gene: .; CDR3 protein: CASSRLGDIYNEQFF; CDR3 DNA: TGTGCCAGCAGCCGACTCGGGGACATATACAATGAGCAGTTCTTC
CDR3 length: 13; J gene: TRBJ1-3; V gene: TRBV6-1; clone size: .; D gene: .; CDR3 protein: CASVGLSGNTIYF; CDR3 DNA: TGTGCCAGCGTCGGACTCTCTGGAAACACCATATATTTT
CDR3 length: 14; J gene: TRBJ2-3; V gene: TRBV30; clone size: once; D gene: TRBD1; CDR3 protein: CACTGTGGTDTQYF; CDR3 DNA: TGTGCCTGCACGGGGACAGGGGGGACAGATACGCAGTATTTT
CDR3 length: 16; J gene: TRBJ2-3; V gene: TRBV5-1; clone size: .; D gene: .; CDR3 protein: CASSPPGGAFTDTQYF; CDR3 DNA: TGCGCCAGCAGCCCCCCTGGCGGGGCCTTCACAGATACGCAGTATTTT
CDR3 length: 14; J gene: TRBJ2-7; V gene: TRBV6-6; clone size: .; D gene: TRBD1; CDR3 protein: CASSYEGAGDEQYF; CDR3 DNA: TGTGCCAGCAGTTACGAGGGGGCCGGGGACGAGCAGTACTTC
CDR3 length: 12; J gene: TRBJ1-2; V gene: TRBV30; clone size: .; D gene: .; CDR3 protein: CAWGRARHGYTF; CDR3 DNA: TGTGCCTGGGGCAGGGCCAGGCATGGCTACACCTTC
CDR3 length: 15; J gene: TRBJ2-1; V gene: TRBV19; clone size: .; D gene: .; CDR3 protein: CASSITSFTYNEQFF; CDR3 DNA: TGTGCCAGTAGTATAACCTCCTTCACCTACAATGAGCAGTTCTTC
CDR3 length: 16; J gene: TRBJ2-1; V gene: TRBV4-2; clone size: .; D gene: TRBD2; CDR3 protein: CASSQGDGTSVNEQFF; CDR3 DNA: TGTGCCAGCAGCCAAGGGGACGGGACTAGCGTGAATGAGCAGTTCTTC
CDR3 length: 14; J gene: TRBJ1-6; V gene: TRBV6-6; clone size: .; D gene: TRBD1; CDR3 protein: CASSPGTVNSPLHF; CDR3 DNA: TGTGCCAGCAGCCCCGGGACAGTTAATTCACCCCTCCACTTT
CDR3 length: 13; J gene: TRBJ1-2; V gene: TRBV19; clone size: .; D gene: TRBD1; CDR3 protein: CASERDRDYGYTF; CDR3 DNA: TGTGCCAGTGAGCGGGACAGGGACTATGGCTACACCTTC
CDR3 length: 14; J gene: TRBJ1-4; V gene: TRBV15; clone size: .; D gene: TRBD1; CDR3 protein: CATSRGQGREKLFF; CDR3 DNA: TGTGCCACCAGCAGAGGACAGGGACGGGAAAAACTGTTTTTT
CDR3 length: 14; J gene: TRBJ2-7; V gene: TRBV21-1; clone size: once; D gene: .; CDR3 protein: CASSRTGDSYEQYF; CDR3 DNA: TGTGCCAGCAGCAGGACAGGGGACTCCTACGAGCAGTACTTC
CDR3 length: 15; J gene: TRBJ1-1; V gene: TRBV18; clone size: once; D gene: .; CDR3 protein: CASSPGPLLNTEAFF; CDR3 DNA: TGTGCCAGCTCACCAGGGCCCCTATTGAACACTGAAGCCTTCTTT
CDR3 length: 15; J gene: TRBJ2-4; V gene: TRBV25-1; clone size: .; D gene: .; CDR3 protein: CASSGNEGGKNIQYF; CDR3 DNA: TGTGCCAGCAGTGGTAATGAGGGGGGCAAAAACATTCAGTACTTC
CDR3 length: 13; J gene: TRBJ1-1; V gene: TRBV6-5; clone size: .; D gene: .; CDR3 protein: CASTKTKTSGAFF; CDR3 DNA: TGTGCCAGCACCAAAACGAAGACCAGCGGGGCTTTCTTT
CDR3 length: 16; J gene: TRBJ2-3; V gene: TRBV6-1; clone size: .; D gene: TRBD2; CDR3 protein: CASSAAAGGFTDTQYF; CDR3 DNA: TGTGCCAGCAGTGCGGCAGCGGGGGGATTCACAGATACGCAGTATTTT
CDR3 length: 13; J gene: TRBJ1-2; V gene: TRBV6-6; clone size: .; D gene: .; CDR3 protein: CASRLNSGYGYTF; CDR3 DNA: TGTGCCAGCAGATTGAACTCGGGCTATGGCTACACCTTC
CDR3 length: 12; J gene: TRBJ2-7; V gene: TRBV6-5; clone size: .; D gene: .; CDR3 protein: CASRQGTREQYF; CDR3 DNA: TGTGCCAGCAGACAAGGGACGAGGGAGCAGTACTTC